Detailed here is one T cell receptor (beta chain). Only a few counts were recorded for this clone. There is no known antigen for this receptor. Per-base qualities were not stored, and no clone one base away is much larger. Libraries were built with the immunoSEQ multiplex PCR assay. The multiplex PCR relied on a mix of 60 forward primers for TCR Vbeta segments and 13 reverse primers for TCR Jbeta segments. A multiplex PCR assay on genomic DNA amplified the CDR3 region of rearranged TCR beta genes. Amplified TCR beta libraries were sequenced as 87-base-pair reads on the Illumina HiSeq System. As for the original processing: In a later analysis, 77 million or so unique TCR beta chains were counted across the 650 to 700 repertoires, and approximately 9.9 million of these chains were shared by at least two donors. Raw reads were error-corrected and collapsed into unique sequences by a nearest-neighbor algorithm in which closely related sequences were merged to remove PCR and sequencing errors. V, D and J gene segments were assigned by aligning CDR3 sequences to IMGT reference sequences. Each retained sequence needed at least a six-nucleotide match to both a V gene segment and a J gene segment. Rearrangements were called productive when the CDR3 lacked stop codons and stayed in frame with V and J; all others were non-productive. Following IMGT convention, CDR3 was defined as the stretch from the second conserved V-encoded cysteine up to the conserved J-encoded phenylalanine. The earlier analysis of 587 of the donors excluded sequences that lacked an unambiguous match to a single V gene segment. In an earlier analysis of more than 500 of the donors, a V segment was called functional when productive rearrangements were above 56.7%, and segregating when the standard deviation between donors exceeded 5%. To diagnose cytomegalovirus status from the catalog of TCR beta chain sequences, a statistical classification framework was built. In a later analysis, V and J genes were assigned by comparing TCR nucleotide sequences against IMGT/GENE-DB human TR gene sequences. The TCRdist pipeline was used in a later analysis to assign CDR3 sequences and most-parsimonious VDJ recombination scenarios. In a later analysis, each TCR beta chain was defined by its CDR3 amino acid sequence together with its V-gene family, and reads without a unique V-gene family were excluded. To address suspected cross-contamination and a sequencing artifact, a later analysis removed several hundred highly shared, low-generation-probability nucleotide sequences. In a later analysis, a clonal expansion index for each public chain was calculated from normalized within-repertoire ranks of inferred template counts. Generation probabilities in a later analysis came from a VDJ recombination model fitted to out-of-frame rearrangements, and those results were checked against IGoR. In a later analysis, TCR-TCR, TCR-HLA and TCR-CMV co-occurrence was scored with hypergeometric tests, and a repertoire-size bias correction was applied to TCR pairs. A later analysis estimated false discovery rates by permuting HLA or CMV assignments 20 times. In a later analysis, co-occurring TCRs were grouped with DBSCAN, and TCRdist sequence similarity was added when clustering was performed within HLA-allele-positive subsets. Repertoires with fewer than 30,000 or more than 120,000 public chains, plus five repertoires with anomalous nucleotide sharing, were excluded from co-occurrence clustering. Held by TCRdb, this immuneACCESS table contains in-frame sequences only and omits some clones. Under half of the omission traces to an unresolved V gene where checked; the cause of the rest is unknown. V and J calls plus clone size are reproduced from that table; the DNA served to infer D and trimming. The sample table records tens of thousands of clones; over 60% of these occur just once. The top ten constitute over 8% of the sample.

Looking up the germline V gene yields CDR1 SNHLY and CDR2 FYNNEI. V lost 10 bases and J lost 5 bases, and the count of bases not matched to a germline gene is 12. The CDR3 numbers 14 residues from cysteine through phenylalanine. The kept DNA is CDR3 alone, 42 bases in frame from the first base. The sample is drawn from a study of cytomegalovirus exposure and HLA in healthy donors (TCRdb year 2017). Broadly, across the study: An earlier analysis of a few hundred of the donors reported about 280 Gb of sequence data and about 120 million unique TCR beta sequences obtained from about 200 million T cells. The T cell repertoires of 670 or so subjects were profiled by immunosequencing and related to cytomegalovirus serostatus. To study patterns of TCR occurrence, a later analysis re-analyzed previously published TCR beta repertoires from several hundred donors and added high-resolution HLA genotyping. HLA typing included class I and class II loci at four-digit resolution. The later analysis used no new phenotypic data to find candidate immune exposures, relying instead on TCR beta sequences and their occurrence across donors. Among about 400 genotyped donors of the cohort, an average of approximately 240,000 unique TCR beta nucleotide sequences was sequenced per donor, of which about 19% were non-productive. Because of strong linkage in the cohort, roughly five DR-DQ haplotypes were treated as single units for association and clustering. Along with the approximately 600-subject first cohort, a separate validation cohort of over a hundred different subjects was used. All discovery cohort repertoires had been generated using a single sequencing platform. A later genetic analysis took genome-wide SNP genotypes for about 55% of the 666 donors and used that subset as a discovery cohort. About 310 gigabases of sequencing data and approximately 80 million unique TCR sequences were included in an early release covering about 700 HLA-typed donors. The study aimed to test whether cataloging public T cell receptors could reveal signatures of past pathogen exposure. Of the roughly 400 genotyped donors, roughly 85% fell in the genetic ancestry cluster associated with self-reported Caucasian donors. Alongside the repertoire data, information on donor age, sex, ethnicity and CMV serostatus was compiled. The number of typed donors differed by locus: about 629-630 for A, B, C, DRB1 and DQB1; roughly 510 for DQA1; approximately 600 for DPA1; and 450 to 480 for DPB1. To predict cytomegalovirus infection status, the study combined high-throughput TCR immunosequencing, statistical association of individual TCRs with disease status, and machine learning. To decide whether each TCR beta V gene segment behaved as functional or pseudogenic, an earlier analysis of approximately 590 of the donors relied on high-throughput TCR beta sequencing. Overall study outcomes, separate from this receptor: Specific HLA alleles were associated with more than 15,000 TCR beta sequences at a false discovery rate of 0.05 in a later analysis. Because HLA typing was missing for some donors at each locus, association tests included only the typed subset. A further reported finding was that TCR beta sequences accurately predicted the HLA-A and HLA-B alleles for most subjects in the first cohort. In a later analysis, several top co-occurrence clusters were reported to appear linked to parvovirus B19, influenza, CMV and Epstein-Barr virus. In vitro tests confirmed that a few of the cytomegalovirus-associated TCR beta chains recognize cytomegalovirus antigens. Linkage disequilibrium might explain the correlated functional status among segregating V segments, but an unknown experimental factor could not be ruled out. For the cohort, immune exposure information was limited to CMV serostatus. It was suggested by the authors that the approach could potentially be generalized to other disease states and immunological phenotypes. A later analysis found that most CMV-associated TCR beta chains appeared HLA-restricted, with HLA associations seemingly driven largely by CMV exposure. A later analysis found that HLA-associated TCR beta chains were more clonally expanded and had lower generation probabilities than equally common non-associated chains. Only TCR beta chains were sequenced in this cohort, and the absence of alpha or paired-chain data limited detectable features. Most TCR sequences were observed very rarely across donors, whereas some public TCRs were present in many individuals. The study listed 170 or so TCR beta chains as associated with cytomegalovirus. A later analysis found that TCR association rates varied across HLA loci, with DRB1 alleles showing the most associated TCRs and HLA-C alleles the fewest. Assigning TCR associations to individual alleles was difficult when HLA alleles, especially DR and DQ, strongly co-occurred. Compared with the approximately 720-donor mean, donors in an Asian-associated ancestry cluster had fewer N-insertions in productive TCRs, according to a later genetic analysis. In a later genetic analysis, a missense DCLRE1C variant was associated with V-gene and J-gene trimming of TCR beta chains, and the association was replicated in an independent cohort. About 17 rarely observed V segments, including chromosome 9 orphons, were excluded from the earlier analysis of several hundred of the donors because counts were too low. Roughly uniform sequencing depth across donors was assumed in presence/absence analyses, although this assumption may not hold. In both the original and validation cohorts, the classifier was reported to diagnose cytomegalovirus status with high specificity and sensitivity. The 87-base-pair reads could not distinguish some IMGT-functional V segments, including TRBV6-2 and TRBV6-3, so those segments were excluded. A cluster of highly shared sequence variants was judged likely to be a technical artifact of the sequencing pipeline. In an earlier analysis of approximately 590 of the donors, most TCR beta V segments appeared in productive rearrangements about 87% or about 30% of the time, broadly matching IMGT annotations.

The cohort consisted of 600 or so healthy bone marrow donors. At the time of sampling, all cohort members were nominally healthy, though unrecorded immune exposures were likely present. The donor tested CMV seronegative and was one of the 352 seronegative cohort members. A peripheral blood sample was collected from each donor, and TCR beta sequencing was performed on peripheral blood mononuclear cells. Genomic DNA extraction from the blood cell samples was performed with the Qiagen DNeasy Blood Extraction Kit. The sequence was obtained from a woman between 45 and 60 years old in good health and CMV-seronegative. Sequencing was done on a sample of PBMCs. Rearrangement joined TRBV2 to TRBJ2-7; 9 bases in between match TRBD1. This receptor carries the CDR3 CATRGGQGAHEQYF. The nucleotides are TGTGCCACCAGAGGGGGACAGGGTGCCCACGAGCAGTACTTC.